The 24 T cell receptor beta chains reported below all come from one sample, sequenced in a study of T cell repertoires in cytomegalovirus infection. One entry per CDR3 protein results from TCRdb running MiXCR on the reads. This sample has over 200,000 distinct CDR3 sequences, with roughly 13% found just once. Sequenced sample: PBMCs. These receptors were taken from a human donor in good health (CMV status not recorded). Some clones in this sample may be carry-over from other donors' samples.

Ten or more counts support this clonotype. This chain uses TRBV7-3 with TRBJ2-7, with no clear D. Trimming cost V 2 bases and J 5 bases, with 7 bases left between them. The germline CDR1 and CDR2 sequences are SGHTA and FQGTGA. The CDR3 runs to 12 residues. CDR3 in DNA: TGTGCCAGCAGCTTATTTATCGACGAGCAGTACTTC. It encodes CASSLFIDEQYF.

The rearrangement uses TRBV20-1 and TRBJ2-1; TRBD2 matches at 10 bases. The CDR3 loop spans 12 amino acids. Germline CDR1 is DFQATT and CDR2 is SNEGSKA (reference sequence). V dropped 3 bases and J dropped 9; count of bases not matched to a gene: 2. The CDR3 DNA reads TGCAGTGCTAGGCTAGCGGGAGTTGAGCAGTTCTTC. The encoded protein is CSARLAGVEQFF.

This clonotype occurred many times. V gene TRBV7-8 combines with J gene TRBJ1-2, with D perhaps matching TRBD1 (5 bases). CDR3 size: 14 residues. Germline V gene data show CDR1 as SGHVS and CDR2 as FQNEAQ. The V and J ends lost 1 base and 6 bases respectively, with 12 bases between them. The CDR3 protein is CASSLESGPDGYTF. CDR3 DNA: TGTGCCAGCAGCTTAGAGTCAGGGCCCGATGGCTACACCTTC. The variable domain in full, completed from reference TRBV7-8 and TRBJ1-2, reads GAGVSQSPRYKVAKRGQDVALRCDPISGHVSLFWYQQALGQGPEFLTYFQNEAQLDKSGLPSDRFFAERPEGSVSTLKIQRTQQEDSAVYLCASSLESGPDGYTFGSGTRLTVV.

V is TRBV19 and J is TRBJ2-7; 7 positions agree with TRBD2. Unmatched junction bases numbered 12, after V lost 5 bases and J lost 5 bases. The CDR3 length is 15 residues. Germline CDR1 and CDR2: LNHDA and SQIVND (reference sequence). The CDR3 reads CASSAPGLLSNEQYF. The CDR3 DNA is TGTGCCAGTAGTGCGCCGGGACTACTCTCTAACGAGCAGTACTTC.

This clonotype came up many times. The chain is built from TRBV12-3 or TRBV12-4 and TRBJ1-2; tentatively, D is TRBD1 (6 bases). V lost 6 bases and J lost 13, with 21 bases in between. CDR3 length: 13 amino acids. The CDR3 DNA reads as TGTGCCAGCAGCTACTCCTTCGGACAGTTTGGCACCTTC. Translating gives CASSYSFGQFGTF.

The rearrangement joins TRBV7-9 to TRBJ2-7; D perhaps matches TRBD1 (6 bases). CDR1 is SEHNR, CDR2 FQNEAQ, per germline (reference sequence). The germline V and J ends were trimmed by 7 bases and 1 base, with 26 bases remaining between them. This CDR3 is 18 amino acids long. In nucleotides, the CDR3 is TGTGCCAGCACCGAATTGGGGGCGCGAGCAGGGAATTCCTACGAGCAGTACTTC. It yields the protein CASTELGARAGNSYEQYF.

The V and J genes are TRBV5-1 and TRBJ2-3, with D unresolved. V was trimmed by 6 bases and J by 3 bases, leaving 20 bases between them. Germline-derived CDR1 and CDR2 are SGHRS and YFSETQ. The CDR3 extends over 16 amino acids. CDR3 in amino acids: CASNRIGPTRTDTQYF. DNA for the CDR3: TGCGCCAGCAATCGGATCGGGCCGACTCGGACAGATACGCAGTATTTT.

The gene calls are TRBV28 and TRBJ1-6; D is uncertain. The CDR3 is 15 amino acids. The V end lost 5 bases, the J end lost 14 bases, and 22 bases lay between the germline ends. Per germline, CDR1 MDHEN and CDR2 SYDVKM. The CDR3 nucleotides read TGTGCCAGCAGTCCACCAGGACTGGGAAAGGAGGCCCTCCACTTT. The encoded protein is CASSPPGLGKEALHF. Using reference TRBV28 and TRBJ1-6 for the parts outside the CDR3, the full variable domain is DVKVTQSSRYLVKRTGEKVFLECVQDMDHENMFWYRQDPGLGLRLIYFSYDVKMKEKGDIPEGYSVSREKKERFSLILESASTNQTSMYLCASSPPGLGKEALHFGNGTRLTVT.

This clonotype has a handful of counts. The chain carries TRBV29-1 and TRBJ1-4; weak D call: TRBD1 (5 bases). The CDR3 length is 12 residues. Trimming took off 6 bases at V and 7 bases at J, with 12 bases between the two ends. CDR1 and CDR2 from the germline V gene are SQVTM and ANQGSEA. The CDR3 nucleotides read TGCAGCGTAAGGGGACCCGCTGAAAAACTGTTTTTT. Its translation is CSVRGPAEKLFF.

The J gene is TRBJ1-5, the V gene TRBV19, with a possible D match to TRBD1 (6 bases). V dropped 5 bases and J dropped 2 bases, with 13 bases sitting between them. CDR1 is LNHDA and CDR2 is SQIVND in the germline V gene (reference sequence). The CDR3 has 15 amino acids. CDR3 protein: CASSSQGGGNQPQHF. The DNA of the CDR3 is TGTGCCAGTAGTTCACAGGGAGGCGGCAATCAGCCCCAGCATTTT.

In this sample, this clonotype turned up many times. The chain carries TRBV7-2 and TRBJ2-3; 9 bases map to TRBD2. This CDR3 region has 17 residues. Germline CDR1 and CDR2: SGHTA and FQGNSA. J gave up 4 bases and V 5 bases, and 13 bases lay outside the gene matches. CDR3 bases: TGTGCCAGCAGCATCGACATTAGCGGGAGCCGCCCAGATACGCAGTATTTT. It encodes CASSIDISGSRPDTQYF.

The sample holds many counts of this clonotype. V and J are TRBV11-1 and TRBJ1-1, with D possibly being TRBD1 (6 bases). CDR3 size: 18 residues. The germline V and J ends were trimmed by 7 bases and 2 bases, with 26 bases remaining between them. Germline lookup yields CDR1 SGHAT and CDR2 FQDESV (reference sequence). The CDR3 protein is CASKPRGSEPPSNTEAFF. DNA of the CDR3: TGTGCCAGCAAACCTAGGGGGTCCGAACCCCCATCCAACACTGAAGCTTTCTTT.

At least ten counts were recorded for this clonotype. This chain joins TRBV7-2 and TRBJ2-5; 8 bases agree with TRBD2. Germline-derived CDR1 and CDR2 are SGHTA and FQGNSA. The CDR3 has 16 residues. V was pared by 3 bases and J by 4 bases, with 10 bases of the junction left unmatched. CDR3 in DNA: TGTGCCAGCAGCTTCGGGACTAGAGGAGGGGGAGAGACCCAGTACTTC. As protein: CASSFGTRGGGETQYF.

This clonotype occurred a few times. J is TRBJ2-1 and V is TRBV6-6; D ambiguous. This CDR3 has 12 amino acids. Looked up from germline, CDR1 is MNHNY and CDR2 is SVGAGI (reference sequence). V was shortened by 7 bases and J by 4 bases, with 8 bases between the two germline ends. CDR3 in amino acids: CASTPGYNEQFF. CDR3 DNA sequence: TGTGCCAGCACCCCCGGATACAATGAGCAGTTCTTC.

This clonotype was counted ten times or more. The rearrangement joins TRBV5-4 to TRBJ2-5; D not resolved. The ends were cut back, 3 bases at V and 0 bases at J, with 3 bases in the middle. CDR1 and CDR2 from the germline V gene are SGHNT and YYREEE (reference sequence). The CDR3 runs to 12 residues. CDR3 nucleotides: TGTGCCAGCAGCTCGAACCAAGAGACCCAGTACTTC. This encodes CASSSNQETQYF.

To note about this clonotype: Mismatch with germline at one junction end may stem from a read error. The V call is TRBV7-6, the J call TRBJ2-2, with D hard to call. The CDR3 contains 15 residues. Germline V gene lookup returns CDR1 SGHVS and CDR2 FNYEAQ. The CDR3 nucleotides are TGTGCTAGCAGCTTATACCTGGGGAACACCGGGGAGCTGTTTTTT. Amino acids: CASSLYLGNTGELFF.

This clonotype was found many times. The rearrangement joins TRBV7-6 to TRBJ1-4; a weak D match, TRBD1 (6 bases). The CDR3 contains 15 residues. Germline CDR1 SGHVS, CDR2 FNYEAQ. V lost 5 bases and J lost 1, with 11 bases in between. As DNA, the CDR3 is TGTGCCAGCAGCAGATTACAGGGAACTAATGAAAAACTGTTTTTT. This gives the protein CASSRLQGTNEKLFF. The entire variable domain, with the rest obtained from reference TRBV7-6 and TRBJ1-4, is as follows: GAGVSQSPRYKVTKRGQDVALRCDPISGHVSLYWYRQALGQGPEFLTYFNYEAQQDKSGLPNDRFSAERPEGSISTLTIQRTEQRDSAMYRCASSRLQGTNEKLFFGSGTQLSVL.

There are many counts of this clonotype. The CDR3 is CASSSPGAYEQYF. The CDR3, as DNA: TGTGCCAGCAGCTCCCCCGGGGCCTACGAGCAGTACTTC. The chain recombines TRBV7-9 with TRBJ2-7; weak D call: TRBD2 (5 bases). Trimming stripped 4 bases from V and 2 bases from J, with 9 bases between. Germline loops: CDR1 SEHNR, CDR2 FQNEAQ (reference sequence). The CDR3 contains 13 residues.

With respect to this clonotype: A much more abundant neighbour one base away suggests this may be a read error. The chain is built from TRBV28 and TRBJ2-3; 11 nucleotides align to TRBD1. Per the germline V gene, CDR1 is MDHEN and CDR2 is SYDVKM. The CDR3 runs to 16 residues. V dropped 4 bases and J dropped 4; count of bases not matched to a gene: 7. Written as DNA, the CDR3 is TGTGCCAGCAGTTCTCGACAGGGACAGGGGGCAGATACGCAGTATTTT. Its protein is CASSSRQGQGADTQYF.

This clonotype has just a few counts. J is TRBJ1-3 and V is TRBV27; D is undetermined. CDR3 length: 14 amino acids. V dropped 7 bases and J dropped 0 bases, with 10 bases sitting between them. Germline V gene data show CDR1 as MNHEY and CDR2 as SMNVEV (reference sequence). DNA of the CDR3: TGTGCCAGCATGCCTACGACCTCTGGAAACACCATATATTTT. Translated: CASMPTTSGNTIYF.

A word on this clonotype: Since a much larger clone is just one base distant, this may be a read error. Without the conserved terminal phenylalanine or tryptophan, this CDR3 likely stems from a read error. The chain carries TRBV5-5 and TRBJ2-3, with no clear D. This CDR3 has 14 residues. Looked up from germline, CDR1 is SGHKS and CDR2 is YYEKEE (reference sequence). V was cut by 1 base and J by 3 bases, with 9 bases left in between. The CDR3 spells CASSLNSGTDTQYL. The CDR3 DNA reads as TGTGCCAGCAGCTTGAACTCCGGGACAGATACGCAGTATTTA.

The chain employs TRBV5-1 and TRBJ1-2, with D tentatively TRBD1 (6 bases). Germline CDR1 and CDR2: SGHRS and YFSETQ. Trimming stripped 4 bases from V and 4 bases from J, with 20 bases between. The CDR3 totals 16 residues. The CDR3 protein is CASSTSTGLSAYGYTF. In DNA form, the CDR3 reads TGCGCCAGCAGCACCTCGACAGGCCTGTCTGCCTATGGCTACACCTTC.

This clonotype was recorded at least ten times. The chain uses TRBV11-2 and TRBJ2-2, with TRBD1 as a possible D gene (6 bases). CDR1 SGHAT and CDR2 FQNNGV come from the germline V gene. V was cut by 5 bases and J by 7 bases, with 14 bases left in between. This CDR3 spans 14 amino acids. This chain's CDR3 is CASSPLFRGGELFF. CDR3 DNA sequence: TGTGCCAGCAGCCCCCTCTTCAGGGGCGGGGAGCTGTTTTTT.

This clonotype was seen a handful of times. V and J are TRBV4-2 and TRBJ2-4, with D possibly called TRBD1 or TRBD2 (5 bases each). This CDR3 comprises 16 residues. Per germline, CDR1 LGHNA and CDR2 YNFKEQ. Trimming removed 4 bases at V and 3 bases at J, with 16 bases between. The CDR3 reads CASSLPGQAVKNIQYF. The CDR3 DNA is TGTGCCAGCAGCCTACCGGGGCAGGCCGTCAAAAACATTCAGTACTTC.